This T cell receptor beta chain stems from a study of T cells in Graves' hyperthyroidism and ophthalmopathy. Using RNA transcripts as the source, TCR beta CDR3 regions were amplified. Carried out on the TCR CDR3, a first-round RT-PCR used the HTBI primer set. From the multiplex PCR reads, TCRdb called clonotypes with MiXCR, one entry per CDR3 protein. Of about 290,000 distinct CDR3 sequences listed, 15% to 20% were seen once; the top ten hold 35% to 40%. Per germline, CDR1 SGDLS and CDR2 YYNGEE. This CDR3 contains 14 residues. V was pared by 4 bases and J by 4 bases, with 15 bases between. This clonotype was observed many times.

Sequencing input: blood. The clonotype comes from a man aged 45-65 years with Graves' ophthalmopathy. The chain combines TRBV9 with TRBJ2-7, with a weak D call TRBD1 (5 bases). The CDR3 DNA sequence: TGTGCCAGCAGCATATCTCCAGGGTCATACGAGCAGTACTTC. It is translated as CASSISPGSYEQYF.